Listed here are 5 T cell receptor beta chains from one sample, sequenced in a study of T cell clonotyping in hematopoietic cell transplantation. Clones were sequenced by immunoSEQ multiplex PCR, and TCRdb holds only the in-frame ones, with some missing. Of 15,000 to 20,000 clones in the sample, roughly 77% were seen once. Time point described: recipient sample about 28 days before transplant, after cytoreduction. Sequencing was performed on peripheral blood mononuclear cells, taken before stem cell transplant. The source of these receptors is a man aged 60 to 75 with acute myeloid leukemia. Some clones in this sample may be carry-over from other donors' samples.

The chain combines TRBV9 with TRBJ2-3, with 9 nucleotides matching TRBD2. The junction had 3 bases not matched to a gene; V was cut back by 0 bases and J by 1 base. Germline CDR1 is SGDLS and CDR2 is YYNGEE. The CDR3 totals 16 residues. The CDR3 reads CASSVALAGGTDTQYF. The CDR3 nucleotides read TGTGCCAGCAGCGTAGCACTAGCGGGTGGCACAGATACGCAGTATTTT.

The chain couples TRBV7-2 to TRBJ2-1, with 8 bases that match TRBD2. V gave up 2 bases and J gave up 3 bases; unmatched junction bases: 6. CDR1 is SGHTA, CDR2 FQGNSA, per germline. The CDR3 extends over 16 amino acids. The DNA of the CDR3 is TGTGCCAGCAGCTTAACGTCAGCGGGGGTCTACAATGAGCAGTTCTTC. This sequence encodes CASSLTSAGVYNEQFF.

The chain links TRBV7-2 to TRBJ1-1, with TRBD1 matching 7 bases. V shed 0 bases and J 0 bases; nucleotides not matched to a gene: 4. The CDR3 is 16 residues long. The germline V gene has CDR1 SGHTA and CDR2 FQGNSA. The CDR3 DNA sequence: TGTGCCAGCAGCTTAGCAGGGGGCCGAGTGAACACTGAAGCTTTCTTT. Translated, it gives CASSLAGGRVNTEAFF.

This chain links TRBV11-3 with TRBJ2-7; maybe TRBD1 (7 bases). The V end lost 6 bases, the J end lost 5 bases, and 17 bases lay between the germline ends. The CDR3 runs to 14 residues. Per germline, CDR1 SGHNT and CDR2 YENEEA. In DNA, the CDR3 is TGTGCCAGCAGTCCAGGAGGGGGCAAGAACGAGCAGTACTTC. As protein: CASSPGGGKNEQYF.

This sequence joins TRBV5-4 and TRBJ1-3, with D unresolved. V was trimmed by 2 bases and J by 0 bases, leaving 9 bases between them. The CDR3 totals 15 residues. The germline V gene has CDR1 SGHNT and CDR2 YYREEE (reference sequence). The CDR3 DNA follows: TGTGCCAGCAGCTTAAGCAGGTCCTCTGGAAACACCATATATTTT. This translates into CASSLSRSSGNTIYF. The whole variable domain, remainder taken from reference TRBV5-4 and TRBJ1-3, is ETGVTQSPTHLIKTRGQQVTLRCSSQSGHNTVSWYQQALGQGPQFIFQYYREEENGRGNFPPRFSGLQFPNYSSELNVNALELDDSALYLCASSLSRSSGNTIYFGEGSWLTVV.